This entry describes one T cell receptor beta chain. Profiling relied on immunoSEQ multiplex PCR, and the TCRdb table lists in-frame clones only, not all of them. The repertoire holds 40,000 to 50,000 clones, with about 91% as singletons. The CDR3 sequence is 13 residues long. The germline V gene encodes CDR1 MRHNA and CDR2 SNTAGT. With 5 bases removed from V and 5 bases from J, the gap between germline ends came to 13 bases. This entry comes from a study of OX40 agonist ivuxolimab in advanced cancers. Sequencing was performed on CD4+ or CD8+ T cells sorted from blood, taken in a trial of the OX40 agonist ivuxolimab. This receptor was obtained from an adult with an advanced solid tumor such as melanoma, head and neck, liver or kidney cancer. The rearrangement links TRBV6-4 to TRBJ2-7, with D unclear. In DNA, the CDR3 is TGTGCCAGCAGTAGAGTAATGGGCGACGAGCAGTACTTC. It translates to CASSRVMGDEQYF.